Listed below are T cell receptor beta chains from one sample, sequenced in a study of CD8+CD57+ T cells in acquired aplastic anemia. TCRdb reprocessed the reads with MiXCR, giving one entry per CDR3 protein. The table includes roughly 170,000 distinct CDR3 sequences, 50% to 75% detected once. Sequencing used sorted CD4+, CD8+, or CD8+CD57+ T cells (not recorded which) from PBMCs. The receptors originated from a human donor in good health. Each CDR3 is given with its conserved first and last residue. A D gene is named only where the DNA matches it firmly. Not all rows give a size; the values are once, few, many and, for expanded clones, a class.

clone size | D gene | J gene | V gene | CDR3 DNA | CDR3 protein
- | TRBD2 | TRBJ2-5 | TRBV9 | TGTGCCAGCAGCATCGGGACTAGCGGGACCCAAGAGACCCAGTACTTC | CASSIGTSGTQETQYF
once | - | TRBJ1-2 | TRBV9 | TGTGCCAGCAGCCCGACGGCGACGGGGGGGAGCGGTATCTATGGCTACACCTTC | CASSPTATGGSGIYGYTF
many | TRBD2 | TRBJ2-2 | TRBV2 | TGTGCCAGCAGTGACCTAGCGGGAGGTCTAGCCGGGGAGCTGTTTTTT | CASSDLAGGLAGELFF
- | - | TRBJ1-1 | TRBV7-2 | TGTGCCAGCAGCCCATCATCGGGGGAAGCTTTCTTT | CASSPSSGEAFF
- | - | TRBJ1-1 | TRBV5-1 | TGCGCCAGCAGCTTGAACGGGCAGGGGATAATGAACACTGAAGCTTTCTTT | CASSLNGQGIMNTEAFF
many | - | TRBJ1-1 | TRBV9 | TGTGCCAGCAGCGTAGGTACAGGGATCGGGACTGAAGCTTTCTTT | CASSVGTGIGTEAFF
few | - | TRBJ1-1 | TRBV2 | TGTGCCAGCAGTGAAATCAAGCAAGGGAACACTGAAGCTTTCTTT | CASSEIKQGNTEAFF
- | TRBD2 | TRBJ2-3 | TRBV20-1 | TGCAGTGCTAGATCGCCTAGCGGGGGTCCAATTACAGATACGCAGTATTTT | CSARSPSGGPITDTQYF
many | TRBD2 | TRBJ2-2 | TRBV20-1 | TGCAGTGCTAGAGATCCGACCGGGACTAGCACCGGGGAGCTGTTTTTT | CSARDPTGTSTGELFF
- | TRBD2 | TRBJ2-1 | TRBV12-3/TRBV12-4 | TGTGCCAGCAGTCTAACGACTAGCGGGGGCGATGAGCAGTTCTTC | CASSLTTSGGDEQFF
- | TRBD2 | TRBJ2-3 | TRBV13 | TGTGCCAGCAGCGTAGGGGTAGCGGGGGTGGCAGATACGCAGTATTTT | CASSVGVAGVADTQYF
- | TRBD1 | TRBJ2-5 | TRBV14 | TGTGCCAGCAGACAAGACAGGGAAGAGACCCAGTACTTC | CASRQDREETQYF
- | - | TRBJ2-5 | TRBV7-9 | TGTGCCAGCAGTGTACAGGGTGGCGAGACCCAGTACTTC | CASSVQGGETQYF
- | - | TRBJ1-5 | TRBV5-1 | TGCGCCAGCAGCTTGGACGGAGCTAGTCAGCCCCAGCATTTT | CASSLDGASQPQHF
- | - | TRBJ2-7 | TRBV7-3 | TGTGCCAGCAGCAAAGAAGGAGGGGGATACGAGCAGTACTTC | CASSKEGGGYEQYF
many | - | TRBJ1-1 | TRBV9 | TGTGCCAGCAGCGTAGAGGGGGGGGCGAACACTGAAGCTTTCTTT | CASSVEGGANTEAFF
- | - | TRBJ1-2 | TRBV19 | TGTGCCAGCCGAAACGCGGGCGGCTACACCTTC | CASRNAGGYTF
few | - | TRBJ2-7 | TRBV2 | TGTGCCAGCAGAGCGACGGGTGGGAGATACGAGCAGTACTTC | CASRATGGRYEQYF
many | - | TRBJ2-1 | TRBV12-3/TRBV12-4 | TGTGCCAGCAGTTTAATGGCCGGGAGCTCCTACAATGAGCAGTTCTTC | CASSLMAGSSYNEQFF
many | TRBD1 | TRBJ1-3 | TRBV9 | TGTGCCAGCAGCGTAGAGGGGGCTACGGGAAACACCATATATTTT | CASSVEGATGNTIYF
- | TRBD1 | TRBJ2-1 | TRBV25-1 | TGTGCCAGCAGTGAATTGCAGGGGGCTGGGAATGAGCAGTTCTTC | CASSELQGAGNEQFF
- | - | TRBJ2-6 | TRBV20-1 | TGCAGTGCTAGAGAGGCTAGCGTCCTGACTTTC | CSAREASVLTF
once | - | TRBJ2-5 | TRBV2 | TGTGCCAGCAGTTACGGCAGGGAGACCCAGTACTTC | CASSYGRETQYF
- | TRBD1 | TRBJ2-7 | TRBV20-1 | TGCAGTGCTAGACCCGGGACAGGGTACGAGCAGTACTTC | CSARPGTGYEQYF
few | TRBD2 | TRBJ2-1 | TRBV20-1 | TGCAGTGCTAGAGAAAGCGGGGGGATTTACAATGAGCAGTTCTTC | CSARESGGIYNEQFF
- | TRBD2 | TRBJ2-3 | TRBV7-9 | TGTGCCAGCAGCTTGACTAGCGGGGCGACAGATACGCAGTATTTT | CASSLTSGATDTQYF
many | TRBD2 | TRBJ2-7 | TRBV12-3/TRBV12-4 | TGTGCCAGCAGTAACACTAGCGTAAGAGAGTACGAGCAGTACTTC | CASSNTSVREYEQYF
- | - | TRBJ2-2 | TRBV5-1 | TGTGCCAGCAGCCCGAGTCGGGGGTGGAAAGGGGAGCTGTTTTTT | CASSPSRGWKGELFF
many | - | TRBJ2-1 | TRBV6-2/TRBV6-3 | TGTGCCAGCAGTAACTTCGGTCAGCAGTTCTTC | CASSNFGQQFF
few | - | TRBJ1-6 | TRBV20-1 | TGCAGTGCAAGGACAGCTAGCCTCGACGGACCCCTCCACTTT | CSARTASLDGPLHF
- | - | TRBJ2-5 | TRBV24-1 | TGTGCCACCAGTGATCCTAGGTGCCAAGAGACCCAGTACTTC | CATSDPRCQETQYF
many | - | TRBJ1-6 | TRBV5-6 | TGTGCCAGCAGCTTGTCCCCCAGAATGAGCTCCTATAATTCACCCCTCCACTTT | CASSLSPRMSSYNSPLHF
- | TRBD2 | TRBJ2-5 | TRBV20-1 | TGCAGTGCTAGAGATCCGGGACTAGTGAGGCAAGAGACCCAGTACTTC | CSARDPGLVRQETQYF
many | - | TRBJ2-2 | TRBV19 | TGTGCCAGTAGTGCGGATTTGAACACCGGGGAGCTGTTTTTT | CASSADLNTGELFF
- | - | TRBJ2-3 | TRBV10-1 | TGCGCCAGCAGTGAGCGGGCTAGCCGAAACACAGATACGCAGTATTTT | CASSERASRNTDTQYF
- | - | TRBJ1-2 | TRBV5-1 | TGCGCCAGCAGCTTGAGATCCGCTTCCGTCTATGGCTACACCTTC | CASSLRSASVYGYTF
- | TRBD2 | TRBJ2-7 | TRBV7-2 | TGTGCCAGCAGCTTTAAGGGACTAGCGCTATACGAGCAGTACTTC | CASSFKGLALYEQYF
- | - | TRBJ1-2 | TRBV24-1 | TGTGCCACCAGTGATTTCGCCTTTTCCTATGGCTACACCTTC | CATSDFAFSYGYTF
few | - | TRBJ2-3 | TRBV28 | TGTGCCAGCACCTCACTGACTAGCACAGATACGCAGTATTTT | CASTSLTSTDTQYF
- | TRBD2 | TRBJ2-5 | TRBV10-3 | TGTGCCATCAGTGAGCCGGATCGGGGGGTCCAAGAGACCCAGTACTTC | CAISEPDRGVQETQYF
many | - | TRBJ2-7 | TRBV6-2/TRBV6-3 | TGTGCCAGCAAGGACCACGTAAGCTCCTACGAGCAGTACTTC | CASKDHVSSYEQYF
- | - | TRBJ2-5 | TRBV20-1 | TGCAGTGCACGGACAGACAGACAAGAGACCCAGTACTTC | CSARTDRQETQYF
- | - | TRBJ2-1 | TRBV24-1 | TGTGCCACCAGTGATACGGACCGAAATGAGCAGTTCTTC | CATSDTDRNEQFF
- | - | TRBJ1-2 | TRBV2 | TGTGCCAGCACCGGGCAAAACTATGGCTACACCTTC | CASTGQNYGYTF
few | - | TRBJ1-1 | TRBV24-1 | TGTGCCACCAGTGACAGGGGCTCGAACACTGAAGCTTTCTTT | CATSDRGSNTEAFF
- | TRBD2 | TRBJ2-3 | TRBV2 | TGTGCCAGCAGGATGACTAGCGGGGGATCGACAGATACGCAGTATTTT | CASRMTSGGSTDTQYF
- | - | TRBJ1-3 | TRBV2 | TGTGCCAGCAGTGGGGGCACCACCATATATTTT | CASSGGTTIYF
many | - | TRBJ2-7 | TRBV4-2 | TGTGCCAGCAGCCAAGAACCTACAGGTATCTACGAGCAGTACTTC | CASSQEPTGIYEQYF
few | - | TRBJ2-7 | TRBV4-1 | TGCGCCAGCAGCTTATCAGCGACAGGTAGCGGGCAGTACTTC | CASSLSATGSGQYF
once | TRBD1 | TRBJ2-2 | TRBV7-2 | TGTGCCAGCAGCTTCGGGACAGGGGGCACCGGGGAGCTGTTTTTT | CASSFGTGGTGELFF
many | - | TRBJ1-1 | TRBV4-1 | TGCGCCAGCAGCCAAGAACCGGGGATGAACACTGAAGCTTTCTTT | CASSQEPGMNTEAFF
- | - | TRBJ1-4 | TRBV9 | TGTGCCAGCAGCGTAGGTGCAGGGTGGGAAAAACTGTTTTTT | CASSVGAGWEKLFF
few | - | TRBJ1-3 | TRBV20-1 | TGCAGTGCCCAGGGACAATTAAGAAACACCATATATTTT | CSAQGQLRNTIYF
- | TRBD2 | TRBJ2-2 | TRBV7-9 | TGTGCCAGCAGCCAAGGACTAGCGCCTTCCGGGGAGCTGTTTTTT | CASSQGLAPSGELFF
- | TRBD1 | TRBJ2-2 | TRBV5-1 | TGCGCCAGCAGCTCGACAGGGGGGAACACCGGGGGGCTGTTTTTT | CASSSTGGNTGGLFF
- | - | TRBJ2-2 | TRBV7-3 | TGTGCCAGCAGCCTAAACGCCGGGGAGCTGTTTTTT | CASSLNAGELFF
- | TRBD2 | TRBJ2-7 | TRBV10-1 | TGCGCCACTAGCGGGAGCTCCTACGAGCAGTACTTC | CATSGSSYEQYF
once | - | TRBJ2-7 | TRBV7-6 | TGCGCCAGCAGCTTGTACTGGACAGATAGCTACGAGCAGTACTTC | CASSLYWTDSYEQYF